This record looks at one TCR beta chain sequence and its context. Sequenced by immunoSEQ multiplex PCR; TCRdb stores in-frame clones only, minus some. The sample yields tens of thousands of clones, around 86% seen once. These data belong to a study of blood T cell repertoires in COVID-19. The wider study: PBMCs, B-cell-depleted T cells, or T cells provided the cDNA or gDNA that made up the material.

The CDR3 extends over 15 amino acids. V lost 2 bases and J lost 1; bases outside the gene matches: 4. CDR1 is SGHRS, CDR2 YFSETQ, per germline. V usage is TRBV5-1 and J usage is TRBJ2-3; 7 nucleotides agree with TRBD2. Input material: peripheral blood. The clonotype comes from a woman aged 80 or over with active or convalescent COVID-19. CDR3 in amino acids: CASSLAGTGTDTQYF. In DNA, the CDR3 is TGCGCCAGCAGCTTAGCGGGGACTGGCACAGATACGCAGTATTTT. Full variable domain (rest looked up from reference TRBV5-1 and TRBJ2-3): KAGVTQTPRYLIKTRGQQVTLSCSPISGHRSVSWYQQTPGQGLQFLFEYFSETQRNKGNFPGRFSGRQFSNSRSEMNVSTLELGDSALYLCASSLAGTGTDTQYFGPGTRLTVL.